This T cell receptor (beta chain) was profiled in a study of PD-1 blockade in classical Hodgkin lymphoma. Time point noted: cycle 4 day 1 (C4D1), after five to seven weeks of nivolumab. Relapse was seen in all patients after autologous stem cell transplantation, and brentuximab vedotin exposure was variable. Clones were sequenced by immunoSEQ multiplex PCR, and TCRdb holds only the in-frame ones, with some missing. The table has 99,000 or so clones, around nine tenths seen once; the top ten hold around 17%. CDR3 length: 14 residues. The V end lost 2 bases, the J end lost 1 base, and 6 bases lay between the germline ends. Germline values: CDR1 LNHDA, CDR2 SQIVND (reference sequence).

The receptor was isolated from a human donor with classical Hodgkin lymphoma. The specimen comprised peripheral blood mononuclear cells (PBMCs), sampled before the fourth cycle of nivolumab. The rearrangement links TRBV19 to TRBJ1-5, with D uncertain. CDR3 sequence (DNA): TGTGCCAGTAGTATACGGACGAGCAATCAGCCCCAGCATTTT. It encodes CASSIRTSNQPQHF.